One sample yielded the 26 T cell receptor beta chains listed below, sequenced in a study of cytomegalovirus exposure and HLA in healthy donors. The table came from immunoSEQ multiplex PCR; TCRdb's copy has only in-frame clones and leaves some out. The sample lists over 75,000 clones; under 95% were seen once. Sequencing used PBMCs. These receptors came from a man aged 25-45 years in good health and CMV-seronegative.

The chain employs TRBV30 and TRBJ1-1, with no clear D. Germline V lookup: CDR1 GTSNPN, CDR2 SVGIG (reference sequence). V was pared by 0 bases and J by 4 bases, with 12 bases between. There are 14 residues in the CDR3. CDR3 sequence reads: CAWSVLRFGTEAFF. In DNA, the CDR3 is TGTGCCTGGAGTGTCCTACGGTTCGGCACTGAAGCTTTCTTT.

V usage is TRBV15 and J usage is TRBJ2-2, with 16 bases matching TRBD2. Germline-derived CDR1 and CDR2 are LNHNV and YYDKDF (reference sequence). Unmatched junction bases numbered 12, after V lost 1 base and J lost 4 bases. The CDR3 is made up of 21 amino acids. CDR3 protein: CATSRVGGLAGGPGGTGELFF. The CDR3 DNA is TGTGCCACCAGCAGAGTTGGGGGACTAGCGGGAGGGCCAGGCGGCACCGGGGAGCTGTTTTTT.

This clone was seen only a few times. V usage is TRBV30 and J usage is TRBJ1-1; D not resolved. The CDR3 has 14 residues. Germline CDR1 GTSNPN, CDR2 SVGIG (reference sequence). The V end lost 1 base, the J end lost 3 bases, and 12 bases lay between the germline ends. In nucleotides, the CDR3 is TGTGCCTGGAGTGATCCCCATAGCTACACTGAAGCTTTCTTT. Translating it yields CAWSDPHSYTEAFF.

The chain has TRBV6-1 and TRBJ1-2; D is possibly TRBD1 (6 bases). This CDR3 comprises 15 residues. Germline V CDR1 and CDR2: MNHNS, SASEGT. V lost 5 bases, J lost 5 bases, and 18 bases lay in between. CDR3 in amino acids: CASSHREGRGYGYTF. The CDR3 nucleotides are TGTGCCAGCAGTCACAGGGAGGGGAGGGGTTATGGCTACACCTTC.

The chain couples TRBV28 to TRBJ1-5, with TRBD1 matching 7 bases. Trimming took 7 bases from V and 0 from J; bases not matched to a gene: 3. This CDR3 comprises 14 residues. The germline gives CDR1 MDHEN, CDR2 SYDVKM. CDR3 sequence (DNA): TGTGCCAGCAACGCAGGGGGTAGCAATCAGCCCCAGCATTTT. Its translation is CASNAGGSNQPQHF.

The chain employs TRBV10-3 and TRBJ2-7; D may be TRBD1 (6 bases). Germline V gene data show CDR1 as ENHRY and CDR2 as SYGVKD. Trimming stripped 6 bases from V and 3 bases from J, with 12 bases between. The CDR3 is made up of 13 amino acids. The DNA for the CDR3 is TGTGCCATCAGACCCGGGACACTCTACGAGCAGTACTTC. It specifies CAIRPGTLYEQYF.

CDR3: CSAILVEKLFF. The DNA for the CDR3 is TGCAGTGCTATATTAGTAGAAAAACTGTTTTTT. The chain recombines TRBV20-1 with TRBJ1-4, with D unresolved. The CDR3 is made up of 11 amino acids. Between the trimmed V and J ends, which lost 4 bases and 8 bases, there was a span of 8 bases. The germline V gene encodes CDR1 DFQATT and CDR2 SNEGSKA (reference sequence).

This chain connects TRBV19 to TRBJ1-5, with no clear D. The germline gives CDR1 LNHDA, CDR2 SQIVND (reference sequence). The CDR3 extends over 16 amino acids. Trimming cost V 7 bases and J 0 bases, with 16 bases left between them. CDR3 nucleotides: TGTGCCAGTATTCCCTCCCCTCGGGATAGCAATCAGCCCCAGCATTTT. It encodes CASIPSPRDSNQPQHF.

The genes are TRBV9 and TRBJ1-1, with 8 bases identical to TRBD1. J was trimmed by 4 bases and V by 3 bases; bases with no gene match: 11. Germline loops: CDR1 SGDLS, CDR2 YYNGEE. The CDR3 extends over 16 amino acids. CDR3 DNA: TGTGCCAGCAGCGAAACAGGGGGGTTGTCGTTCACTGAAGCTTTCTTT. Encoded protein: CASSETGGLSFTEAFF. Filled out from reference TRBV9 and TRBJ1-1, the complete variable domain reads DSGVTQTPKHLITATGQRVTLRCSPRSGDLSVYWYQQSLDQGLQFLIQYYNGEERAKGNILERFSAQQFPDLHSELNLSSLELGDSALYFCASSETGGLSFTEAFFGQGTRLTVV.

The chain recombines TRBV9 with TRBJ2-7; 9 bases line up with TRBD1. This CDR3 is 15 amino acids long. CDR1 and CDR2 from the germline V gene are SGDLS and YYNGEE. The junction had 7 bases not matched to a gene; V was cut back by 3 bases and J by 3 bases. The CDR3 DNA sequence: TGTGCCAGCAGCGGAACCGGGACAGGGATCTACGAGCAGTACTTC. Amino acids: CASSGTGTGIYEQYF.

This chain joins TRBV5-1 and TRBJ1-1; D remains ambiguous. Germline CDR1 reads SGHRS; CDR2 reads YFSETQ. The CDR3 loop spans 14 amino acids. The V end was cut by 2 bases, the J end by 1 base, with 9 bases between. The CDR3 protein is CASSFLGQNTEAFF. In nucleotides, the CDR3 is TGCGCCAGCAGCTTCCTAGGCCAGAACACTGAAGCTTTCTTT.

V usage is TRBV9 and J usage is TRBJ1-2; TRBD1 matches 8 bases. Germline assignment: CDR1 SGDLS and CDR2 YYNGEE. The V and J ends lost 0 bases and 7 bases, in that order; junction bases with no gene match: 8. The CDR3 runs 15 residues. The DNA of the CDR3 is TGTGCCAGCAGCGTAGATGGACAGGGTGTCTCTGGCTACACCTTC. Protein product: CASSVDGQGVSGYTF.

The CDR3 loop reads CASSQCSDSHQPQHF. CDR3 DNA sequence: TGCGCCAGCAGTCAATGCTCGGACAGTCATCAGCCCCAGCATTTT. The chain couples TRBV23-1 to TRBJ1-5, with a possible D match to TRBD1 (6 bases). TRBV23-1 is an ORF, with its function uncertain. This CDR3 has 15 residues. Trimming took 1 base from V and 5 from J, leaving 12 bases between them.

CDR3 sequence reads: CASSLGDSRYEQYF. The CDR3 DNA follows: TGTGCCAGCAGCTTAGGGGACTCCCGGTACGAGCAGTACTTC. J is TRBJ2-7 and V is TRBV7-9, with D maybe TRBD2 (6 bases). Deletions cut 1 base from V and 4 bases from J, with 11 bases between. Germline V gene sequence: CDR1 SEHNR, CDR2 FQNEAQ (reference sequence). This CDR3 has 14 residues.

This chain links TRBV4-2 with TRBJ2-5; 11 nucleotides agree with TRBD2. The J call may be incorrect, as the DNA end agrees better with TRBJ2-7. Germline V CDR1 and CDR2: LGHNA, YNFKEQ. This CDR3 region has 15 residues. In nucleotides, the CDR3 is TGTGCCAGCAGCCCCCTAGCGGGGGGCCCCTACGAGCAGTACTTC. Translating it yields CASSPLAGGPYEQYF.

This sequence joins TRBV5-6 and TRBJ2-1, with a possible D match to TRBD1 (6 bases). Trimming took off 0 bases at V and 7 bases at J, with 11 bases between the two ends. The CDR3 runs 14 residues. In germline, CDR1 is SGHDT, CDR2 YYEEEE. The CDR3 region has the DNA TGTGCCAGCAGCTTGGGTGTCAGGGGAAATGAGCAGTTCTTC. Translated: CASSLGVRGNEQFF.

The chain uses TRBV2 and TRBJ2-1; TRBD1 matches at 7 bases. There are 12 residues in the CDR3. Germline V gene data show CDR1 as SNHLY and CDR2 as FYNNEI. After removal of 7 bases from V and 10 bases from J, the junction contained 7 bases not matched to a gene. The CDR3 protein is CASNRGVGEQFF. For the CDR3, the DNA is TGTGCCAGCAACAGGGGAGTCGGGGAGCAGTTCTTC.

V is TRBV30 and J is TRBJ1-2, with TRBD1 matching over 9 bases. The V gene end was trimmed by 3 bases and the J gene end by 4 bases; junction bases not matched to a gene: 9. Looked up from germline, CDR1 is GTSNPN and CDR2 is SVGIG (reference sequence). The CDR3 extends over 15 amino acids. CDR3 nucleotide sequence: TGTGCCTGGAGCCCAAACCGGGACAGGGCCTATGGCTACACCTTC. Translation gives CAWSPNRDRAYGYTF.

The rearrangement joins TRBV2 to TRBJ2-7, with 9 bases matching TRBD1. The CDR3 runs to 16 residues. The junction had 16 bases not matched to a gene; V was cut back by 7 bases and J by 6 bases. The V gene's germline CDR1 is SNHLY and CDR2 FYNNEI. The CDR3 DNA is TGTGCCAGCACCGCCACCGTTCGGGACAGGGAGGCCGAGCAGTACTTC. This encodes CASTATVRDREAEQYF.

This clone was seen only a few times. The rearrangement links TRBV6-5 to TRBJ2-7; D might be TRBD1 (6 bases). The CDR3 loop spans 13 amino acids. Per the germline V gene, CDR1 is MNHEY and CDR2 is SVGAGI. V was clipped by 2 bases and J by 6 bases, with 11 bases between them. CDR3: CASSYQGRSEQYF. The DNA of the CDR3 is TGTGCCAGCAGTTACCAGGGGAGAAGCGAGCAGTACTTC.

J is TRBJ2-1 and V is TRBV15; 9 bases fit TRBD2. This CDR3 is 15 amino acids long. From germline, CDR1 is LNHNV and CDR2 YYDKDF (reference sequence). J was trimmed by 3 bases and V by 0 bases; bases with no gene match: 0. Here the CDR3 reads CATSRELAGYNEQFF. CDR3 coding DNA: TGTGCCACCAGCAGAGAACTAGCGGGCTACAATGAGCAGTTCTTC.

The chain recombines TRBV5-1 with TRBJ1-3, with D possibly TRBD1 on 5 matching bases. The V end was cut by 1 base, the J end by 1 base, with 12 bases between. The CDR3 length is 16 residues. Germline V gene data show CDR1 as SGHRS and CDR2 as YFSETQ. CDR3 in amino acids: CASSLRGLTSGNTIYF. For the CDR3, the DNA is TGCGCCAGCAGCTTGAGGGGACTGACTTCTGGAAACACCATATATTTT. The variable domain in full, with the rest retrieved from reference TRBV5-1 and TRBJ1-3, is KAGVTQTPRYLIKTRGQQVTLSCSPISGHRSVSWYQQTPGQGLQFLFEYFSETQRNKGNFPGRFSGRQFSNSRSEMNVSTLELGDSALYLCASSLRGLTSGNTIYFGEGSWLTVV.

The chain combines TRBV6-5 with TRBJ2-7; 7 bases align to TRBD1. Germline CDR1 is MNHEY and CDR2 is SVGAGI. Germline trimming cut 10 bases from V and 4 bases from J; bases unmatched to any gene: 10. This CDR3 spans 13 amino acids. The DNA for the CDR3 is TGTGCCACCTTTGGGCAGGGGGTTTACGAGCAGTACTTC. Encoded protein: CATFGQGVYEQYF.

The chain is built from TRBV30 and TRBJ1-1, with a tentative D call TRBD1 (5 bases). V lost 0 bases to trimming and J lost 2 bases, with 19 bases between them. Germline CDR1 GTSNPN, CDR2 SVGIG (reference sequence). The CDR3 contains 17 residues. This CDR3 is CAWSVLRFGGDNTEAFF. The CDR3 coding sequence is TGTGCCTGGAGTGTACTGCGCTTCGGGGGAGACAACACTGAAGCTTTCTTT.

The rearrangement links TRBV5-1 to TRBJ2-3; perhaps TRBD2 as D (5 bases). CDR1 is SGHRS, CDR2 YFSETQ, per germline. Between the trimmed V and J ends, which lost 4 bases and 6 bases, there was a span of 9 bases. The CDR3 has 12 residues. The CDR3 sequence is CASSAGVDTQYF. The CDR3 region has the DNA TGCGCCAGCAGCGCCGGGGTGGATACGCAGTATTTT.

The rearrangement links TRBV5-1 to TRBJ2-3, with a tentative D call TRBD1 (6 bases). There are 16 residues in the CDR3. V lost 0 bases, J lost 0 bases, and 11 bases lay in between. Germline lookup yields CDR1 SGHRS and CDR2 YFSETQ. The CDR3, as DNA: TGCGCCAGCAGCTTGGAAGGGGGACCTAGCACAGATACGCAGTATTTT. Translated, it gives CASSLEGGPSTDTQYF. Full variable domain (remainder filled in from reference TRBV5-1 and TRBJ2-3): KAGVTQTPRYLIKTRGQQVTLSCSPISGHRSVSWYQQTPGQGLQFLFEYFSETQRNKGNFPGRFSGRQFSNSRSEMNVSTLELGDSALYLCASSLEGGPSTDTQYFGPGTRLTVL.